The entry below describes one T cell receptor (beta chain). This entry belongs to a study of blood T cell repertoires in COVID-19. Overall study context: In each case, the material was cDNA or gDNA derived from T cells, B-cell-depleted T cells, or PBMCs.

During active infection, Seattle patients enrolled and were then monitored through disease. Germline V gene lookup returns CDR1 SNHLY and CDR2 FYNNEI. J lost 4 bases, V lost 5 bases, and 7 bases had no gene match. The CDR3 consists of 15 residues. Only in-frame clones appear in the TCRdb table, and some are missing; sequencing was by immunoSEQ multiplex PCR. The sample carries roughly 220,000 clones, 82% recorded once. The sequencing input was peripheral blood. This receptor was taken from an elderly woman with COVID-19, enrolled during active disease. The chain couples TRBV2 to TRBJ1-5; TRBD1 aligns across 8 bases. The CDR3: CASSQQGGDNQPQHF. CDR3 nucleotides: TGTGCCAGCAGTCAACAGGGGGGGGATAATCAGCCCCAGCATTTT.